These 14 T cell receptor beta chains came from one sample sequenced in a study of CD8 T cells in Susac syndrome (dated by TCRdb to between 2018 and 2021). The library was built by means of the immunoSEQ multiplex PCR assay. RNA was extracted using the RNeasy kit, and roughly 0.5 to 1 ug of the RNA was reverse transcribed with random hexamers. In-frame beta chains were kept once TCRdb had trimmed the public reads at Q25 with fastp and called clones with MiXCR. When rows share a CDR3 protein, they turn into one entry using the most common DNA and genes. Recorded for this sample are approximately 200,000 distinct CDR3 sequences; around 96% of them occurred a single time. The ten top clones hold under 0.095% of the sample. The sample was CD4+ T cells from PBMCs. The receptors originated from a human donor with multiple sclerosis.

The chain is built from TRBV25-1 and TRBJ2-1; D is undetermined. This CDR3 has 15 amino acids. The germline CDR1 and CDR2 sequences are MGHDK and SYGVNS. V lost 1 base and J lost 2, with 9 bases in between. CDR3 protein: CASSEWASPYNEQFF. The CDR3 DNA sequence: TGTGCCAGCAGTGAATGGGCCAGCCCCTACAATGAGCAGTTCTTC.

The chain employs TRBV11-2 and TRBJ2-1; the match to TRBD2 covers 12 bases. CDR3 length equals 16 residues. Losses at the gene ends were 4 bases for V and 7 bases for J; bases not matched to a gene: 8. CDR1 and CDR2 (germline): SGHAT, FQNNGV. CDR3 sequence (DNA): TGTGCCAGCAGCTCCAGACTAGCGGGAGTAGGGAATGAGCAGTTCTTC. Translated: CASSSRLAGVGNEQFF.

The chain combines TRBV19 with TRBJ1-1, with 8 bases fitting TRBD1. The CDR3 sequence is 13 residues long. Germline V gene data show CDR1 as LNHDA and CDR2 as SQIVND (reference sequence). Unmatched junction bases numbered 11, after V lost 9 bases and J lost 8 bases. Here the CDR3 reads CASYPPTGVEAFF. DNA of the CDR3: TGTGCCAGCTACCCCCCGACAGGGGTCGAAGCTTTCTTT.

The chain couples TRBV25-1 to TRBJ2-7; the D gene is possibly TRBD1 (6 bases). Trimming removed 8 bases from V and 0 bases from J, with 14 bases in between. The CDR3 contains 14 residues. Looked up from germline, CDR1 is MGHDK and CDR2 is SYGVNS. The CDR3 spells CASRGGRSSYEQYF. Written as DNA, the CDR3 is TGTGCCAGCCGAGGGGGAAGGAGCTCCTACGAGCAGTACTTC.

V is TRBV6-5 and J is TRBJ1-1; D is unresolved. The CDR3 totals 14 residues. V was cut by 1 base and J by 1 base, with 7 bases left in between. Per germline, CDR1 MNHEY and CDR2 SVGAGI. CDR3 sequence (DNA): TGTGCCAGCAGTTACTTCCTGGGGAACACTGAAGCTTTCTTT. Translating gives CASSYFLGNTEAFF.

The chain joins TRBV30 to TRBJ1-1, with D perhaps matching TRBD1 (6 bases). Germline CDR1 is GTSNPN and CDR2 is SVGIG (reference sequence). The CDR3 loop spans 13 amino acids. V was cut by 5 bases and J by 1 base, with 11 bases left in between. The CDR3, as DNA: TGTGCCTGGGAGAGGGGGGGGAACACTGAAGCTTTCTTT. This translates into CAWERGGNTEAFF.

CDR3 in amino acids: CASSRQGKDNEQFF. CDR3 in DNA: TGTGCCAGCTCAAGACAGGGGAAGGACAATGAGCAGTTCTTC. The chain uses TRBV18 and TRBJ2-1, with TRBD1 identical over 8 bases. Germline assignment: CDR1 KGHSH and CDR2 LQKENI. The CDR3 runs 14 residues. The V and J ends lost 5 bases and 5 bases, in that order; junction bases with no gene match: 5.

J is TRBJ1-5 and V is TRBV12-3 or TRBV12-4, with a tentative D call TRBD1 (6 bases). Deletions cut 7 bases from V and 4 bases from J, with 14 bases between. The CDR3 runs to 14 residues. DNA of the CDR3: TGTGCCAGCACCTCAGGGGCCCCTAATCAGCCCCAGCATTTT. This sequence encodes CASTSGAPNQPQHF.

V and J are TRBV5-1 and TRBJ2-7; 9 nucleotides line up with TRBD1. The CDR3 covers 14 residues. The J segment lost 7 bases and the V segment lost 7 bases, leaving 12 bases of the junction unmatched. Germline V gene data show CDR1 as SGHRS and CDR2 as YFSETQ. CDR3 region: CASFRDRESGEQYF. CDR3 coding DNA: TGCGCCAGCTTCCGGGACAGGGAGTCGGGAGAGCAGTACTTC.

In DNA form, the CDR3 reads TGTGCCAGCAGCCAAGATCGCGCCAGTAGGGATCGAAATGAGCAGTTCTTC. It translates to CASSQDRASRDRNEQFF. The chain joins TRBV4-2 to TRBJ2-1; D unclear. The germline V gene encodes CDR1 LGHNA and CDR2 YNFKEQ. The CDR3 loop spans 17 amino acids. The germline V and J ends were trimmed by 0 bases and 7 bases, with 19 bases remaining between them.

This chain connects TRBV29-1 to TRBJ1-2; no reliable D call. CDR1 SQVTM and CDR2 ANQGSEA come from the germline V gene. The V end was cut by 4 bases, the J end by 6 bases, with 15 bases between. There are 13 residues in the CDR3. The CDR3 protein is CSVAWSRVNGYTF. The CDR3 nucleotides read TGCAGCGTTGCCTGGTCCCGTGTTAATGGCTACACCTTC.

The rearrangement links TRBV3-1 to TRBJ1-1; D gene uncertain. Per the germline V gene, CDR1 is LGHDT and CDR2 is YNNKEL (reference sequence). The CDR3 loop spans 13 amino acids. V shed 4 bases and J shed 4 bases, with 10 bases lying between them. CDR3 protein: CASSPQRGTEAFF. The CDR3 DNA is TGTGCCAGCAGCCCTCAGAGAGGCACTGAAGCTTTCTTT.

V and J are TRBV29-1 and TRBJ2-7; weak D call: TRBD2 (6 bases). The V and J ends lost 8 bases and 4 bases respectively, with 21 bases between them. The CDR3 contains 14 residues. Germline V gives CDR1 SQVTM, CDR2 ANQGSEA. CDR3 DNA: TGCAGCTTTACCGGCGGGACGGCATTTTACGAGCAGTACTTC. This gives the protein CSFTGGTAFYEQYF.

In this sample, this clonotype turned up once. This chain links TRBV30 with TRBJ1-1; D might be TRBD1 (6 bases). This CDR3 spans 13 amino acids. V was shortened by 4 bases and J by 2 bases, with 11 bases between the two germline ends. Germline V lookup: CDR1 GTSNPN, CDR2 SVGIG (reference sequence). The CDR3 nucleotides read TGTGCCTGGAATCAACAGGGAAACACTGAAGCTTTCTTT. This translates into CAWNQQGNTEAFF.